This record covers a single T cell receptor beta chain. The antigen is not known. PCR involved 60 Vbeta and 13 Jbeta primers. The data were produced by immunoSEQ multiplex PCR, yet TCRdb's version contains in-frame clones alone and is incomplete. In the table there are 130,000 or so clones, over 65% of which are singletons. This entry is derived from a study of cytomegalovirus exposure and HLA in healthy donors. General study results and limits: Reportedly, cytomegalovirus status was diagnosed with high sensitivity and specificity. Productive rates of about 90% or about 30% were seen for most TCR beta V segments in an earlier analysis.

V lost 0 bases to trimming and J lost 1 base, with 3 bases between them. The CDR3 is 13 residues long. Germline loops: CDR1 SGDLS, CDR2 YYNGEE. Healthy individuals who donated bone marrow served as the donors. The sequenced sample consisted of PBMCs. The clonotype originates from a man between 18 and 35 years old in good health and CMV-seropositive. The chain combines TRBV9 with TRBJ2-3; D uncertain. CDR3 sequence: CASSVAGTDTQYF. DNA for the CDR3: TGTGCCAGCAGCGTAGCAGGCACAGATACGCAGTATTTT. Looking up the rest from reference TRBV9 and TRBJ2-3 gives the full variable domain: DSGVTQTPKHLITATGQRVTLRCSPRSGDLSVYWYQQSLDQGLQFLIQYYNGEERAKGNILERFSAQQFPDLHSELNLSSLELGDSALYFCASSVAGTDTQYFGPGTRLTVL.